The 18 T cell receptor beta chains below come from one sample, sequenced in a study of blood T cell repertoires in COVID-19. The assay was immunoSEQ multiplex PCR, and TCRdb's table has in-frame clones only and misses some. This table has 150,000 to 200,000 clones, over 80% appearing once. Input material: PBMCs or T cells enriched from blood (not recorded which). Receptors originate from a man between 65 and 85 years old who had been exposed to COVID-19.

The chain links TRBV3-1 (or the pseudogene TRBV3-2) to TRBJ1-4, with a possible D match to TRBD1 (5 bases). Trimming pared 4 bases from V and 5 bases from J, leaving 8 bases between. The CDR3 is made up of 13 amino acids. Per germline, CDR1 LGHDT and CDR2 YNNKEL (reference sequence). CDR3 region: CASSPRQNEKLFF. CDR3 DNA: TGTGCCAGCAGCCCGAGACAGAATGAAAAACTGTTTTTT.

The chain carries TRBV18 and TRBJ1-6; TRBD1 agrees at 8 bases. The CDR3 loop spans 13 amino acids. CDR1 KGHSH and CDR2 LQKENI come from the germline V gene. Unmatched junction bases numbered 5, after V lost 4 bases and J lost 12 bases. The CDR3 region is CASSQGQDVPLHF. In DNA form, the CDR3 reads TGTGCCAGCTCACAGGGACAGGACGTACCCCTCCACTTT.

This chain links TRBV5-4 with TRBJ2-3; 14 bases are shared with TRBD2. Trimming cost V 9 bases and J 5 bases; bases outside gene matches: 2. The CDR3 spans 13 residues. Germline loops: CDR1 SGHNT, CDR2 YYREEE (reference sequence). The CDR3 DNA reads TGTGCCACCGGACTAGCGGGAGGAGATACGCAGTATTTT. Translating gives CATGLAGGDTQYF.

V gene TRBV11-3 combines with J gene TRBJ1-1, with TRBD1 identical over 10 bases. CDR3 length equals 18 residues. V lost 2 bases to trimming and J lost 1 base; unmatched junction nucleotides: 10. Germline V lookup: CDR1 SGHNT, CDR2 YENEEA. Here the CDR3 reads CASSLLTGGEGGNTEAFF. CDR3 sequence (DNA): TGTGCCAGCAGCTTATTGACAGGGGGCGAAGGGGGGAACACTGAAGCTTTCTTT.

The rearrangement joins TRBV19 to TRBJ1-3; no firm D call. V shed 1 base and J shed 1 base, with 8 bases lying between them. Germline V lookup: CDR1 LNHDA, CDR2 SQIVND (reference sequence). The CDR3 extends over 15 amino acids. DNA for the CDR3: TGTGCCAGTAGTATAGGAGGAACATCTGGAAACACCATATATTTT. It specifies CASSIGGTSGNTIYF.

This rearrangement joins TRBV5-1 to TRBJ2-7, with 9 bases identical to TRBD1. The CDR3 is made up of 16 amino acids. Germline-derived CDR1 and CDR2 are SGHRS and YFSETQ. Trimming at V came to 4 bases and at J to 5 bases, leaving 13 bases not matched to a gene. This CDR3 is CASSITPGQGWNEQYF. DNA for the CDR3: TGCGCCAGCAGCATTACCCCGGGACAGGGATGGAACGAGCAGTACTTC.

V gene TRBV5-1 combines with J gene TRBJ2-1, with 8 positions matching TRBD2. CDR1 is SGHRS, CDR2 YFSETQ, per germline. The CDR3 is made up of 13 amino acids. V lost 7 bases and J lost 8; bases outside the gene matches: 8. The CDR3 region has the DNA TGCGCCAGCGGTTCCTTTAGCGGGGATGAGCAGTTCTTC. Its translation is CASGSFSGDEQFF.

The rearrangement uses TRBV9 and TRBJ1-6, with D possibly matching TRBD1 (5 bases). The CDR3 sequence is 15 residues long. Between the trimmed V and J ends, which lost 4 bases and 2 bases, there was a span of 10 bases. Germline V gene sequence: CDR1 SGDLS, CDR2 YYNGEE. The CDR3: CASSIDRPYNSPLHF. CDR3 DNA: TGTGCCAGCAGCATCGACAGACCCTATAATTCACCCCTCCACTTT. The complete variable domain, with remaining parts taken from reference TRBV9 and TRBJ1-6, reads DSGVTQTPKHLITATGQRVTLRCSPRSGDLSVYWYQQSLDQGLQFLIQYYNGEERAKGNILERFSAQQFPDLHSELNLSSLELGDSALYFCASSIDRPYNSPLHFGNGTRLTVT.

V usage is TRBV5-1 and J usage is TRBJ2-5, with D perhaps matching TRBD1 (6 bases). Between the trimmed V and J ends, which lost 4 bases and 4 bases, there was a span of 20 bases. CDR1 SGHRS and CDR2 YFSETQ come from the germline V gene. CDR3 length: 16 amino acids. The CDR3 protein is CASSTNYRVEGETQYF. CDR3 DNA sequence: TGCGCCAGCAGCACCAACTACAGGGTTGAGGGAGAGACCCAGTACTTC.

CDR3 amino acids: CASSLVTGYGYTF. The CDR3 nucleotides are TGCGCCAGCAGCTTGGTGACAGGTTATGGCTACACCTTC. The rearrangement links TRBV5-1 to TRBJ1-2, with a tentative D call TRBD1 (6 bases). Trimming pared 0 bases from V and 5 bases from J, leaving 8 bases between. The length of the CDR3 is 13 residues. CDR1 is SGHRS, CDR2 YFSETQ, per germline.

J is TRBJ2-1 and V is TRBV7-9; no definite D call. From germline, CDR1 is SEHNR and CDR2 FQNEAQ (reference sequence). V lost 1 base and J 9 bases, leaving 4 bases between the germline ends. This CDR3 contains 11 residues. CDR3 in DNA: TGTGCCAGCAGCTTAGGCGCTGAGCAGTTCTTC. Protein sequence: CASSLGAEQFF.

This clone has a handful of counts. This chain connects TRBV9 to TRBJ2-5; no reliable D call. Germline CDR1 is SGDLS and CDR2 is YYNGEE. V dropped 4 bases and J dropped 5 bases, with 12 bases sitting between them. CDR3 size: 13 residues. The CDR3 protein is CASSWAPLETQYF. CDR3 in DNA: TGTGCCAGCAGCTGGGCCCCGTTGGAGACCCAGTACTTC.

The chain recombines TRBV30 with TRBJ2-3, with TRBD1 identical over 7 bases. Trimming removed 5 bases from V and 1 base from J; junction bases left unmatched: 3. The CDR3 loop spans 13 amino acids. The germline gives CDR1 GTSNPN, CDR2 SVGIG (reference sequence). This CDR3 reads CAWATGGTDTQYF. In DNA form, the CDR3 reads TGTGCCTGGGCCACAGGGGGCACAGATACGCAGTATTTT.

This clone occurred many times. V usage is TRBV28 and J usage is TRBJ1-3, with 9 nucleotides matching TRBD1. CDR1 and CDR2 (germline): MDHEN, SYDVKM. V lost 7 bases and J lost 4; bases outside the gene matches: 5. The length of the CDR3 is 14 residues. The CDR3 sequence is CASTTGGSGNTIYF. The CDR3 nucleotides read TGTGCCAGCACGACAGGGGGATCGGGAAACACCATATATTTT.

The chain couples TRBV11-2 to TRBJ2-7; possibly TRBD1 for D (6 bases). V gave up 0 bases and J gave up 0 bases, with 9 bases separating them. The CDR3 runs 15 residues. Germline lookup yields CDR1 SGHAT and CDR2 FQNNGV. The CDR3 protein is CASSLDRGSSYEQYF. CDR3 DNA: TGTGCCAGCAGCTTAGATAGGGGGTCCTCCTACGAGCAGTACTTC. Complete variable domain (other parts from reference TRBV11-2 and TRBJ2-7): EAGVAQSPRYKIIEKRQSVAFWCNPISGHATLYWYQQILGQGPKLLIQFQNNGVVDDSQLPKDRFSAERLKGVDSTLKIQPAKLEDSAVYLCASSLDRGSSYEQYFGPGTRLTVT.

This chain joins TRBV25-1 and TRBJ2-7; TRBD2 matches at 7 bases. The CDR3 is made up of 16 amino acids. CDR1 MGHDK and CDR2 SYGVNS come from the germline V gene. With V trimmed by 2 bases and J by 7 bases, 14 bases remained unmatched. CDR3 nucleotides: TGTGCCAGCAGTGAAGGGGAGCGGGAAGGTCTGGAGGAGCAGTACTTC. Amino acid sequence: CASSEGEREGLEEQYF.

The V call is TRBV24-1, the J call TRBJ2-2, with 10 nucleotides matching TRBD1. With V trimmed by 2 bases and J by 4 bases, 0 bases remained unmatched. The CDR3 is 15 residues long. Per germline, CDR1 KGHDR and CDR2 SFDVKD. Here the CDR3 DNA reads TGTGCCACCAGTGATTGGACAGGGGGCACCGGGGAGCTGTTTTTT. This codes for CATSDWTGGTGELFF.

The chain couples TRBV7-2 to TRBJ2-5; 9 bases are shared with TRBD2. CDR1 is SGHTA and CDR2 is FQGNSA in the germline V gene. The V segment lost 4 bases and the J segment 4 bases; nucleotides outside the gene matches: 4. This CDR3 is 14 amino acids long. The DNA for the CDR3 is TGTGCCAGCAGCTCTAGCGGGAAGAGAGAGACCCAGTACTTC. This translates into CASSSSGKRETQYF.